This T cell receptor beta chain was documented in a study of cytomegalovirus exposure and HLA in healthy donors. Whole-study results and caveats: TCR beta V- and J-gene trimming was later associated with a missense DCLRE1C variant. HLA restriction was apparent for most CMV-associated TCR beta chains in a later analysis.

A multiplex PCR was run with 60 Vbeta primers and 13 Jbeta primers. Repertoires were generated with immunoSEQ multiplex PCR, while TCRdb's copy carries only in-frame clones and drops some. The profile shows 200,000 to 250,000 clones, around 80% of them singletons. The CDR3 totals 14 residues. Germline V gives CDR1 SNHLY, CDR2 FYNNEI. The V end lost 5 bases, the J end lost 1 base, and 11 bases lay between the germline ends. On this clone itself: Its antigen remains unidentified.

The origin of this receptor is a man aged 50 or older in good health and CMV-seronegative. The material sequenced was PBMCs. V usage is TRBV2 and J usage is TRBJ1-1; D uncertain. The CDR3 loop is CASSQSTANTEAFF. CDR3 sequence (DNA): TGTGCCAGCAGTCAAAGCACAGCGAACACTGAAGCTTTCTTT.